This record concerns one TCR beta chain sequence. Profiled with immunoSEQ multiplex PCR; TCRdb holds only in-frame clones, not every one. The sample carries 85,000 to 100,000 clones, roughly 91% recorded once. This record comes from a study of T cell responses to AZD1222 COVID-19 vaccine. Losses at the gene ends were 8 bases for V and 5 bases for J; bases not matched to a gene: 24. CDR1 SEHNR and CDR2 FQNEAQ come from the germline V gene (reference sequence). CDR3 length equals 19 residues. The clonotype originates from an adult in good health. This rearrangement joins TRBV7-9 to TRBJ2-5; 9 nucleotides align to TRBD2. The sequenced sample was peripheral blood, obtained on day 0 of AZD1222 vaccination. CDR3: CASRPSMGGRRGGSETQYF. The CDR3 nucleotides are TGTGCCAGCCGCCCGTCCATGGGGGGAAGGCGGGGGGGCAGCGAGACCCAGTACTTC. The variable domain in full, completed from reference TRBV7-9 and TRBJ2-5, reads DTGVSQNPRHKITKRGQNVTFRCDPISEHNRLYWYRQTLGQGPEFLTYFQNEAQLEKSRLLSDRFSAERPKGSFSTLEIQRTEQGDSAMYLCASRPSMGGRRGGSETQYFGPGTRLLVL.